The T cell receptor beta chain under discussion was sequenced for a study of blood T cell repertoires in COVID-19. The repertoire was sequenced with immunoSEQ multiplex PCR; TCRdb's copy has only in-frame clones and lacks some. Found here are around 150,000 clones, over 80% of them singletons; the top ten hold around 8.4%. Germline V CDR1 and CDR2: SNHLY, FYNNEI. The J segment lost 3 bases and the V segment lost 8 bases, leaving 17 bases of the junction unmatched. The CDR3 contains 17 residues. This clone was seen just once. The origin of this receptor is a woman at least 80 years old with active or convalescent COVID-19. The chain links TRBV2 to TRBJ2-7; 9 bases align to TRBD1. Material: peripheral blood. CDR3 DNA: TGTGCCAGCGCGCGGACAGGGGCCTCCGGAATGAACTACGAGCAGTACTTC. Encoded protein: CASARTGASGMNYEQYF.